This TCR beta chain was sequenced for a study of cytomegalovirus exposure and HLA in healthy donors. In nominal health when sampled, donors likely had unrecorded immune exposures nonetheless. This CDR3 is 16 amino acids long. Germline V gene data show CDR1 as MGHRA and CDR2 as YSYEKL. With 6 bases clipped from V and 8 bases from J, the junction kept 14 bases outside the gene matches. Findings of the study overall: The authors judged a highly shared variant cluster likely a sequencing artifact.

In the case of this clone: Its antigen is undetermined.

This PCR relied on a set of 60 Vbeta primers and 13 Jbeta primers. Some clones are missing from TCRdb's copy, which holds only in-frame ones; the method was immunoSEQ multiplex PCR. The table has around 130,000 clones, about 74% seen once. The clonotype was recovered from a woman aged 55-75 years in good health and CMV-seronegative. The material sequenced was PBMCs. The chain employs TRBV4-1 and TRBJ1-2; TRBD1 matches 11 bases. CDR3 region: CASRNEGDRGLGGYTF. CDR3 DNA: TGCGCCAGCAGGAACGAGGGGGACAGGGGGTTAGGGGGCTACACCTTC.